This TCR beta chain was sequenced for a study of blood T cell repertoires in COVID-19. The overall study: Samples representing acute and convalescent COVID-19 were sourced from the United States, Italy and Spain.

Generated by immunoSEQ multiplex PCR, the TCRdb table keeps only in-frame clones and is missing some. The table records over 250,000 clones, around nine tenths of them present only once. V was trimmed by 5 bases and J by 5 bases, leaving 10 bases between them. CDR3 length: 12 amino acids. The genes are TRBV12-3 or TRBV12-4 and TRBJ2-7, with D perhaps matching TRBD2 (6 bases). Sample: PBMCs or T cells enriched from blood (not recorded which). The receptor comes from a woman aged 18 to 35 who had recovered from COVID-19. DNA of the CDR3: TGTGCCAGCAGTCGACTAGTGAACGAGCAGTACTTC. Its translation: CASSRLVNEQYF.